This paragraph covers one T cell receptor beta chain sequence. Its antigen has not been determined. No much larger clone is present one base from it, and per-base qualities are unavailable. These data come from a study of beta chain features in type 1 diabetes listed by TCRdb under 2018. Broadly, across the study: Mean age, gender distribution, total cell number and subset yield did not differ between patients and healthy donors. The study compared TCRB repertoires of sorted circulating CD4+ T cell subsets between recently diagnosed type 1 diabetes patients and matched healthy donors. A total of around 110,000,000 sorted cells were examined across all samples, and a strong correlation was observed between cell number per subset and RNA yield. Regulatory and stem cell-like memory subsets were isolated from only 8 patients and 8 healthy donors, whereas naive and central memory subsets came from all 28 donors.

From each donor, a single peripheral blood sample of about 100 mL on average was drawn into heparinised tubes. A BD FACSAria II was used to sort naive, central memory, regulatory and stem cell-like memory CD4+ T cells with a panel that included CD45RO, CCR7, CD25, CD127, CD95 and CD27. All sorted populations exceeded 95% purity. PBMCs were isolated immediately by Lymphoprep density gradient centrifugation and stained directly without culture. So that batch effects would be minimized, each experiment stained and sorted samples in pairs, pairing one healthy donor with one patient. All of the isolated RNA was reverse transcribed with the High Capacity cDNA Reverse Transcription Kit, so expressed TCRB transcripts were sequenced. Deep immunoSEQ sequencing was performed on naive, central memory and regulatory T cell samples, with an average of around 3.4 million total reads per sample. Sorted cells were lysed in RLT buffer and RNA was extracted with DNase-treated RNeasy Micro or Mini kits, depending on cell number. To prevent cross-contamination, each cell subset was processed individually, whereas patient and healthy donor samples were processed jointly. Using the immunoSEQ multiplex PCR, TCRB sequences were amplified from cDNA into 87-bp fragments spanning the CDR3 region. Sequencing of the amplicons was done on the Illumina HiSeq platform. From the authors' description of their analysis: Synthetic template baselines were used to correct PCR bias computationally, reads within Hamming distance 2 were collapsed together, and singletons that could not be merged were discarded. Reads were aligned against IMGT to assign V, D and J genes, CDR3 length and insertions or deletions at six rearrangement sites. Clonotype counts were normalized to sorted cell number within each subset before computing true diversity and Gini coefficients with the tcR R package. The overlap coefficient, calculated on TCRB nucleotide sequences, was used to quantify repertoire sharing. Out-of-frame TCRB sequences from naive cells were analyzed as a proxy for the pre-selection repertoire. As stored in TCRdb, this immuneACCESS dataset retains in-frame rearrangements with V and J assigned. A fraction of the clones does not appear; measured against another copy, unresolved V genes explain less than half of the discrepancy, and the remainder lacks a known reason. V, J and clone size are those of that table, while D and trimming were read from the DNA. A total of 500,000 to 800,000 clones appear in this sample, approximately 13% of them only once. Around 0.12% of the sample comes from the top ten.

The CDR3 holds 16 amino acids from the cysteine to the phenylalanine. Kept here is only the CDR3 DNA, which spans 48 bases and is read in frame from base 1. CDR1 and CDR2 (SGHRS, YFSETQ) derive from the germline V gene. From V the trimming removes 4 bases and from J it removes 2 bases, while the gene matches leave 7 bases of the junction unaccounted for. Beyond this particular receptor, the publication reports: Fewer insertions and more nucleotide deletions at VDJ recombination sites were observed in patients with type 1 diabetes, implying thymic rearrangement abnormalities. Naive, central memory and regulatory TCRB repertoires appeared to be more alike among patients than among healthy donors. Because small numbers of individuals were included in the HLA sub-analyses, any influence of HLA type on TCRB rearrangement was left unresolved. A moderate but significant shortening of TCRB CDR3 length was observed in type 1 diabetes patients in all four CD4+ subsets. Because cDNA was sequenced instead of genomic DNA, activated cells with high expression could be over-represented, although the groups did not differ in activation or CD3 levels. PCR may preferentially amplify shorter templates, but because patient and control samples were amplified and corrected together, any resulting skew would affect both groups equally.

Sequenced: naive CD4+ T cells from blood. This specimen's cell subset or site label, interpreted: true naive CD4+ T cells. The sequence was collected from a man aged 25-40 years with type 1 diabetes. Recombination linked TRBV5-1 to TRBJ2-5; TRBD1 agrees with 11 junctional bases. DNA sequence: TGCGCCAGCAGCCCTAGCCGGGACAGGGGGCAAGAGACCCAGTACTTC. Translated, this gives CASSPSRDRGQETQYF.